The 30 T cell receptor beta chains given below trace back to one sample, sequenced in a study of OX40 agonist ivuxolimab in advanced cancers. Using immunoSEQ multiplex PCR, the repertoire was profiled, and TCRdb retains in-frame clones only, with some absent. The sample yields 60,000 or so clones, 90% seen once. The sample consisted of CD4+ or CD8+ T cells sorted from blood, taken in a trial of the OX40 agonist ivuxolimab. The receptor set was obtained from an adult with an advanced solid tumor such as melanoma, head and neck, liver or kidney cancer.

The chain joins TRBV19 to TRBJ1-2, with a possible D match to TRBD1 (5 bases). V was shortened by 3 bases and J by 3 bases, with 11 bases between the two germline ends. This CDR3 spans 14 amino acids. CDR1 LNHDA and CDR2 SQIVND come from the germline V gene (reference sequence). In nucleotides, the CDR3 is TGTGCCAGTAGTATCATCGGGGGGGACTATGGCTACACCTTC. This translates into CASSIIGGDYGYTF. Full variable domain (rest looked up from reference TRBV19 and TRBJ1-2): DGGITQSPKYLFRKEGQNVTLSCEQNLNHDAMYWYRQDPGQGLRLIYYSQIVNDFQKGDIAEGYSVSREKKESFPLTVTSAQKNPTAFYLCASSIIGGDYGYTFGSGTRLTVV.

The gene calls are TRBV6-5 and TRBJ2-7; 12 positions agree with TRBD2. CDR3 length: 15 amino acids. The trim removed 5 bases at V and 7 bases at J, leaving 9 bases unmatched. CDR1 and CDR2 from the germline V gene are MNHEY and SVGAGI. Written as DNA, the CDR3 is TGTGCCAGCAGTCTCCTAGCGGGAGGGTTGAAGGAGCAGTACTTC. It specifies CASSLLAGGLKEQYF.

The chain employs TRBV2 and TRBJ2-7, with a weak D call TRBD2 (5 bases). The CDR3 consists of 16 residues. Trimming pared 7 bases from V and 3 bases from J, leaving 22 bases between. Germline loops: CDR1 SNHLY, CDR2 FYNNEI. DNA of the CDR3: TGTGCCAGCACGCCAGGCCTAGCCCTGAATAACTACGAGCAGTACTTC. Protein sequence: CASTPGLALNNYEQYF.

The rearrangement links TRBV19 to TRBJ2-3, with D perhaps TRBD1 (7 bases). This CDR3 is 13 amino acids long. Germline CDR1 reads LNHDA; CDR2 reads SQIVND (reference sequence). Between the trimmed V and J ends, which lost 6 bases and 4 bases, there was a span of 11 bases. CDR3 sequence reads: CASSQGGADTQYF. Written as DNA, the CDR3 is TGTGCCAGTAGCCAGGGGGGAGCAGATACGCAGTATTTT.

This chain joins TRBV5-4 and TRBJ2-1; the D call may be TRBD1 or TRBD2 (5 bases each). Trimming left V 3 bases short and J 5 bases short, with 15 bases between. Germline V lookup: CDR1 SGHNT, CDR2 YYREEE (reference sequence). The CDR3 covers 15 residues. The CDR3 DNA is TGTGCCAGCAGCTCCCGGGGCCGTAATAACAATGAGCAGTTCTTC. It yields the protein CASSSRGRNNNEQFF.

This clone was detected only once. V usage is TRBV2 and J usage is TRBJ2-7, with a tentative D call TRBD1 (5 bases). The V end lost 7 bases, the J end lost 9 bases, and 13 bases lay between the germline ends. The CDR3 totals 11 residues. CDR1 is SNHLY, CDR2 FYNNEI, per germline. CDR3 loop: CASNNIGVQYF. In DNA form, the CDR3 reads TGTGCCAGCAATAATATAGGGGTGCAGTACTTC.

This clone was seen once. The CDR3 is CASSSGGPNSQPQHF. The CDR3 bases are TGTGCCAGCAGTTCCGGGGGGCCGAATAGTCAGCCCCAGCATTTT. The chain carries TRBV27 and TRBJ1-5; D is possibly TRBD1 (6 bases). V gave up 4 bases and J gave up 6 bases, with 16 bases separating them. Germline V CDR1 and CDR2: MNHEY, SMNVEV (reference sequence). CDR3 size: 15 residues.

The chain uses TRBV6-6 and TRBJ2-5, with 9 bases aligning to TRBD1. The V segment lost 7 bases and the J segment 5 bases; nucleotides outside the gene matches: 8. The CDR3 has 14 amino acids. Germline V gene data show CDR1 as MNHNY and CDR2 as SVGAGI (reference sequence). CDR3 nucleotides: TGTGCCAGCAACCGACAGGGGGTACGGGAGACCCAGTACTTC. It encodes CASNRQGVRETQYF.

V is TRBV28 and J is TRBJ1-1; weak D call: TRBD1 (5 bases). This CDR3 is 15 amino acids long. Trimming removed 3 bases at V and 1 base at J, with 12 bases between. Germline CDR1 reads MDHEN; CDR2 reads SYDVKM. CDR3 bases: TGTGCCAGCAGTTTGGCGGGGGAGTCGAACACTGAAGCTTTCTTT. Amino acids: CASSLAGESNTEAFF. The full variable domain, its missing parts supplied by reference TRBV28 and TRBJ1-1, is DVKVTQSSRYLVKRTGEKVFLECVQDMDHENMFWYRQDPGLGLRLIYFSYDVKMKEKGDIPEGYSVSREKKERFSLILESASTNQTSMYLCASSLAGESNTEAFFGQGTRLTVV.

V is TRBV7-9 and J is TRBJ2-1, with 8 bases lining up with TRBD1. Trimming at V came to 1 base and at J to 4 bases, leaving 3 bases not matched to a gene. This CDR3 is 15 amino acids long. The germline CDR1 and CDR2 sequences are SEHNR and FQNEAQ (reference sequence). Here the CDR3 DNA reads TGTGCCAGCAGCTTAGTAGGACAGGGTTACAATGAGCAGTTCTTC. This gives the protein CASSLVGQGYNEQFF.

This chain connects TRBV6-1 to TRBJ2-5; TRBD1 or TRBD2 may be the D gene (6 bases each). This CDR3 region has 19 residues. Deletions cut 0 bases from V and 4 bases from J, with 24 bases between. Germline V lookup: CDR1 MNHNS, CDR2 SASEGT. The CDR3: CASSEARKAAGEAGETQYF. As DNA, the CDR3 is TGTGCCAGCAGTGAAGCGCGGAAAGCGGCAGGGGAGGCCGGAGAGACCCAGTACTTC.

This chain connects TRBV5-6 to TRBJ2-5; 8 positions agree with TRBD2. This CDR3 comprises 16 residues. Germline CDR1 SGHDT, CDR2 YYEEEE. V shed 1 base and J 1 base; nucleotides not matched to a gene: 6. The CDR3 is CASSLTSGAFQETQYF. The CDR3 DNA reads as TGTGCCAGCAGCTTGACTAGCGGAGCCTTCCAAGAGACCCAGTACTTC.

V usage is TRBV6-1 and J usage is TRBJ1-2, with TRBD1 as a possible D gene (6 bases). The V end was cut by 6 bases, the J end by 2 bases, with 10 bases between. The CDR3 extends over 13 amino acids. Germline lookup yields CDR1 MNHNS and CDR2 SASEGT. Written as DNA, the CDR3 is TGTGCCAGCAGCCCTACAGGGAACTATGGCTACACCTTC. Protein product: CASSPTGNYGYTF.

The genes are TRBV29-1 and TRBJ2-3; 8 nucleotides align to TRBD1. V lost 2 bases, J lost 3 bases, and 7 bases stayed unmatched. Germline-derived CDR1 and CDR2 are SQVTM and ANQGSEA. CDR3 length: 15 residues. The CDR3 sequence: CSVETRQGATDTQYF. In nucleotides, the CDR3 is TGCAGCGTTGAAACGCGGCAGGGGGCAACAGATACGCAGTATTTT.

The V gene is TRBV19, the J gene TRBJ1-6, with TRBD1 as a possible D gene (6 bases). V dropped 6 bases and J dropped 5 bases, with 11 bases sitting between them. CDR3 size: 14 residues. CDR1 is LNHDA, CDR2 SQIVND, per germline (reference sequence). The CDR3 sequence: CASSQDSHNSPLHF. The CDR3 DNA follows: TGTGCCAGTAGCCAGGACAGTCATAATTCACCCCTCCACTTT.

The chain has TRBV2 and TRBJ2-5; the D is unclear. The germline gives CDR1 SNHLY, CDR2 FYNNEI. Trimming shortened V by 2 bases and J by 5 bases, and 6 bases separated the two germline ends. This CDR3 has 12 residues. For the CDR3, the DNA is TGTGCCAGCAGTGAACGCGAGGAGACCCAGTACTTC. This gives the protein CASSEREETQYF.

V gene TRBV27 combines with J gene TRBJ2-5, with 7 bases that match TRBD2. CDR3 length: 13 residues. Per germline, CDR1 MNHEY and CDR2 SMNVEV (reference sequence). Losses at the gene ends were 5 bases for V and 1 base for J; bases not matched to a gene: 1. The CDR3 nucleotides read TGTGCCAGCAGTAGACTAGCCCAAGAGACCCAGTACTTC. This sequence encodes CASSRLAQETQYF.

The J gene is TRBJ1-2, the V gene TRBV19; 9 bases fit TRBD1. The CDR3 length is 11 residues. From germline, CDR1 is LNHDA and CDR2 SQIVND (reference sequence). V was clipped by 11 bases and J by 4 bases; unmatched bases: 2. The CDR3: CARQGGYGYTF. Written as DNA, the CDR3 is TGTGCCCGACAGGGGGGCTATGGCTACACCTTC.

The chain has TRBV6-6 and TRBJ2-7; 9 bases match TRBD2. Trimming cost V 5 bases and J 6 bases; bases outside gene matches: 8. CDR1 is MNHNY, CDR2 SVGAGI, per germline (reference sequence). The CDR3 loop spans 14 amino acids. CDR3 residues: CASSHGLASLEQYF. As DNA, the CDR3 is TGTGCCAGCAGTCACGGACTAGCGAGTCTCGAGCAGTACTTC.

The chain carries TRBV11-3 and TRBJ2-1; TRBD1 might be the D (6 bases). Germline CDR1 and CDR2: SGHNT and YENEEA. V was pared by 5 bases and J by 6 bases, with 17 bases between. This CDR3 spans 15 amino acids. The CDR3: CASSLTRTAGNEQFF. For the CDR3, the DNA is TGTGCCAGCAGCCTCACCCGGACAGCAGGCAATGAGCAGTTCTTC. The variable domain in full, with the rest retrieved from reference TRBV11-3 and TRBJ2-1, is EAGVVQSPRYKIIEKKQPVAFWCNPISGHNTLYWYLQNLGQGPELLIRYENEEAVDDSQLPKDRFSAERLKGVDSTLKIQPAELGDSAVYLCASSLTRTAGNEQFFGPGTRLTVL.

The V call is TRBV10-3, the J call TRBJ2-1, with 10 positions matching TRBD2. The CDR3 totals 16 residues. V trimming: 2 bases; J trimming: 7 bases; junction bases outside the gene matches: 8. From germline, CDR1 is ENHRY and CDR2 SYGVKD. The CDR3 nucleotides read TGTGCCATCAGTGAGCCGGGACTAGCGCTGGGGAATGAGCAGTTCTTC. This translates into CAISEPGLALGNEQFF.

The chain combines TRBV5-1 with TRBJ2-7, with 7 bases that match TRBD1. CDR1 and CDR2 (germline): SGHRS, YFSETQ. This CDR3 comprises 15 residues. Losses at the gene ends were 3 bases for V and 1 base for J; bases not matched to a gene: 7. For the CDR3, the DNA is TGCGCCAGCAGCTACCGTCAGGGACAGTCCTACGAGCAGTACTTC. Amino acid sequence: CASSYRQGQSYEQYF.

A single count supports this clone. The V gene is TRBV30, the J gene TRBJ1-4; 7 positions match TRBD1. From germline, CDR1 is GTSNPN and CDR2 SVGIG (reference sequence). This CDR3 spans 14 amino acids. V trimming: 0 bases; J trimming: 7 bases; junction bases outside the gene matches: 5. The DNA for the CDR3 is TGTGCCTGGAGTGTATCACAGGGGATTGAAAAACTGTTTTTT. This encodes CAWSVSQGIEKLFF.

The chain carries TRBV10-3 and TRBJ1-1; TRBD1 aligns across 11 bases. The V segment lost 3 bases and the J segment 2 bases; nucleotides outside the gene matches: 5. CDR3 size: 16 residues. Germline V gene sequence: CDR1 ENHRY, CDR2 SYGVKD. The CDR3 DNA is TGTGCCATCAGTGACCTGGGACAGGGGGGTAACACTGAAGCTTTCTTT. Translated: CAISDLGQGGNTEAFF.

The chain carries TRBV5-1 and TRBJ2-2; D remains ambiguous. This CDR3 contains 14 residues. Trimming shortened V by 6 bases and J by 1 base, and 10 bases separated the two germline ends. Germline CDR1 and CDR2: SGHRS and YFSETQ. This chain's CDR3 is CASKPGGNTGELFF. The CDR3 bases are TGCGCCAGCAAACCGGGTGGGAACACCGGGGAGCTGTTTTTT.

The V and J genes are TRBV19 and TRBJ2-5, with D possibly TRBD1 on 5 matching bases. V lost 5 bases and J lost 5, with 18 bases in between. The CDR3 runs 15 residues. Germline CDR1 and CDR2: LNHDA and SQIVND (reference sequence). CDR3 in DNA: TGTGCCAGTAGTGGCAGGGCCGCGTTTCACGAGACCCAGTACTTC. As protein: CASSGRAAFHETQYF. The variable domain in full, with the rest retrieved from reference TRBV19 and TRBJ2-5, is DGGITQSPKYLFRKEGQNVTLSCEQNLNHDAMYWYRQDPGQGLRLIYYSQIVNDFQKGDIAEGYSVSREKKESFPLTVTSAQKNPTAFYLCASSGRAAFHETQYFGPGTRLLVL.

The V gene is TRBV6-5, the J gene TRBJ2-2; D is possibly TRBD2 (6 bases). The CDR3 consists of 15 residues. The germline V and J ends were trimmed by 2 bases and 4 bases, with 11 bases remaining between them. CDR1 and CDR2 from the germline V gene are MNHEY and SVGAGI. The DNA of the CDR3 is TGTGCCAGCAGTTACAGGGCGGGGATCACCGGGGAGCTGTTTTTT. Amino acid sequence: CASSYRAGITGELFF.

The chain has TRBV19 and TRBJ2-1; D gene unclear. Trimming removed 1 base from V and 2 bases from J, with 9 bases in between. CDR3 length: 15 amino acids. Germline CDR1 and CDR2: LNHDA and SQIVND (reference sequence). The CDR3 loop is CASSIGGVTYNEQFF. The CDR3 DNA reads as TGTGCCAGTAGTATAGGTGGGGTGACCTACAATGAGCAGTTCTTC.

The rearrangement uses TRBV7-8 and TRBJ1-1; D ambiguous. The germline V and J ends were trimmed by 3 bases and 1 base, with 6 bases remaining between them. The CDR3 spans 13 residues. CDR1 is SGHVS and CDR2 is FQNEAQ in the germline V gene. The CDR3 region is CASSFGENTEAFF. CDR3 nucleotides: TGTGCCAGCAGCTTCGGAGAGAACACTGAAGCTTTCTTT.

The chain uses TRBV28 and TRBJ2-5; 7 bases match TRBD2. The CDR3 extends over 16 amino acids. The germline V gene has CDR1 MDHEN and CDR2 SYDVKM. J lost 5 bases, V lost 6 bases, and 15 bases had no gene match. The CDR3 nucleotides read TGTGCCAGCAGCAATTGGGGGACGGGAGGAGAGGAGACCCAGTACTTC. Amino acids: CASSNWGTGGEETQYF.